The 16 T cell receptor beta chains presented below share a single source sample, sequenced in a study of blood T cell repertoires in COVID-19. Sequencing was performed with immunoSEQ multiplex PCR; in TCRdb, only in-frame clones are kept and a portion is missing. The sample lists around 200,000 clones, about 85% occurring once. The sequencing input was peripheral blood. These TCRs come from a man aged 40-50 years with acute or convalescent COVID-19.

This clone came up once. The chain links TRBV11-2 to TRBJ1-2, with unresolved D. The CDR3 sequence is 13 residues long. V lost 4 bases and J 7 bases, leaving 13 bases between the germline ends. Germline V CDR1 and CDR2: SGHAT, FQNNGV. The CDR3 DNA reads TGTGCCAGCAGCTCACCCGAGAGTTTTGGCTACACCTTC. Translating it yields CASSSPESFGYTF. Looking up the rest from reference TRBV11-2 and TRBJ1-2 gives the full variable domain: EAGVAQSPRYKIIEKRQSVAFWCNPISGHATLYWYQQILGQGPKLLIQFQNNGVVDDSQLPKDRFSAERLKGVDSTLKIQPAKLEDSAVYLCASSSPESFGYTFGSGTRLTVV.

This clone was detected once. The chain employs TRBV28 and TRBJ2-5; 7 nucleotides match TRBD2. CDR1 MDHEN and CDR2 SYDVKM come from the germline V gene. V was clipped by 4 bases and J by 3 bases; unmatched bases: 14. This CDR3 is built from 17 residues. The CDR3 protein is CASSSHGDYPGEETQYF. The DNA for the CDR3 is TGTGCCAGCAGTTCCCATGGGGACTACCCGGGGGAAGAGACCCAGTACTTC.

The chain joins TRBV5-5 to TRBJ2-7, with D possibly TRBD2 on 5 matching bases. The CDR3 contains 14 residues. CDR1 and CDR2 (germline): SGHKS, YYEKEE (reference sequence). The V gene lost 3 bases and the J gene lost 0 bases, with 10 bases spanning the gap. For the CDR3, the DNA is TGTGCCAGCAGCTACGGACTTCCCTCCTACGAGCAGTACTTC. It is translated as CASSYGLPSYEQYF.

The CDR3 here is CASSQDRTAFLYGYTF. CDR3 coding DNA: TGCGCCAGCAGCCAAGATAGGACTGCTTTCCTCTATGGCTACACCTTC. This chain links TRBV4-1 with TRBJ1-2; D uncertain. The CDR3 has 16 residues. Germline V gene sequence: CDR1 MGHRA, CDR2 YSYEKL. V shed 0 bases and J shed 4 bases, with 15 bases lying between them.

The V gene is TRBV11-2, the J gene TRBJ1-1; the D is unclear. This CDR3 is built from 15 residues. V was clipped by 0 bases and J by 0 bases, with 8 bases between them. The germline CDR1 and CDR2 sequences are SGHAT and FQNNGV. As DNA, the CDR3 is TGTGCCAGCAGCTTAGATTGGGCACTGAACACTGAAGCTTTCTTT. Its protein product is CASSLDWALNTEAFF.

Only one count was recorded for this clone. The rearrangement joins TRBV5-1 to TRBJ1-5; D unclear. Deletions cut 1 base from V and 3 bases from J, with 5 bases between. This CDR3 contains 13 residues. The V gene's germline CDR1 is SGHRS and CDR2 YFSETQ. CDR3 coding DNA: TGCGCCAGCAGCTTGACAGTCAATCAGCCCCAGCATTTT. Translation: CASSLTVNQPQHF.

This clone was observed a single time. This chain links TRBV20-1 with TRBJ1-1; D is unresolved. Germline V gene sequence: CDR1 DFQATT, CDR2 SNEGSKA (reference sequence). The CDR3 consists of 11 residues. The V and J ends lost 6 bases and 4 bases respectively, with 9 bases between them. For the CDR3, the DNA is TGCAGTGCCCCCCTTTTCACTGAAGCTTTCTTT. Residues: CSAPLFTEAFF.

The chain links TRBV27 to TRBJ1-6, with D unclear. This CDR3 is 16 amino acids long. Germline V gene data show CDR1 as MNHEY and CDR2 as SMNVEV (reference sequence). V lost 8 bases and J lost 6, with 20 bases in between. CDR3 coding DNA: TGTGCCAGCCCTCTTCCCCGAGAGGATCTTAATTCACCCCTCCACTTT. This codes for CASPLPREDLNSPLHF.

The DNA for the CDR3 is TGCGCCAGCAGCTTGGGTCCGGGACAGGGGGCTGGTGAGCAGTTCTTC. It specifies CASSLGPGQGAGEQFF. This sequence joins TRBV5-1 and TRBJ2-1; 12 nucleotides line up with TRBD1. The CDR3 is 16 residues long. Germline CDR1 and CDR2: SGHRS and YFSETQ. The ends lost 0 bases at V and 9 bases at J; junction bases unmatched: 7.

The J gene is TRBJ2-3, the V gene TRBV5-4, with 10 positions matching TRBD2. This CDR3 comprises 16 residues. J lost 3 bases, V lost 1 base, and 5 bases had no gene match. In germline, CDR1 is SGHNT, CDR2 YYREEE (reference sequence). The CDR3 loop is CASSLRLAGDTDTQYF. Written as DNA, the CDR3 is TGTGCCAGCAGCTTGCGGCTAGCGGGGGATACAGATACGCAGTATTTT.

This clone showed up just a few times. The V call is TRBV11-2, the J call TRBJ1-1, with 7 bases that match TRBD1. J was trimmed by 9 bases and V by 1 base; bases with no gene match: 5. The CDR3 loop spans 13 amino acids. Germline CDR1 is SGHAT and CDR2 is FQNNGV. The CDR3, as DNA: TGTGCCAGCAGCTTAGCCCGGGGACAGCAAGCTTTCTTT. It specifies CASSLARGQQAFF.

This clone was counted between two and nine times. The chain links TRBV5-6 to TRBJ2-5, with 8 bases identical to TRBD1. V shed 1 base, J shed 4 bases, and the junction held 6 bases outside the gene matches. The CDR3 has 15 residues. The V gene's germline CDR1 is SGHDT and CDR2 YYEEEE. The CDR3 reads CASSLRPGGRETQYF. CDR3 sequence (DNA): TGTGCCAGCAGCTTGAGGCCAGGGGGCCGAGAGACCCAGTACTTC.

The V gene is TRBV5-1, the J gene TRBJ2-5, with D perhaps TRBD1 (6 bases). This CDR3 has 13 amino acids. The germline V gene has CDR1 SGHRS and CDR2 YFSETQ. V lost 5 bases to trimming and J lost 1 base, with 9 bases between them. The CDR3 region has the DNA TGCGCCAGCAGTCAGGGGACCCAAGAGACCCAGTACTTC. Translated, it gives CASSQGTQETQYF. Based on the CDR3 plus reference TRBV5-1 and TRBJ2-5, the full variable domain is KAGVTQTPRYLIKTRGQQVTLSCSPISGHRSVSWYQQTPGQGLQFLFEYFSETQRNKGNFPGRFSGRQFSNSRSEMNVSTLELGDSALYLCASSQGTQETQYFGPGTRLLVL.

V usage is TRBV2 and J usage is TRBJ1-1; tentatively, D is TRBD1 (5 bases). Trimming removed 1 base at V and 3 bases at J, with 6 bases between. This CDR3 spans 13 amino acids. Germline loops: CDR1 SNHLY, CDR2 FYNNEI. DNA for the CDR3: TGTGCCAGCAGTGAAGAGGGGCACACTGAAGCTTTCTTT. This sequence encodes CASSEEGHTEAFF.

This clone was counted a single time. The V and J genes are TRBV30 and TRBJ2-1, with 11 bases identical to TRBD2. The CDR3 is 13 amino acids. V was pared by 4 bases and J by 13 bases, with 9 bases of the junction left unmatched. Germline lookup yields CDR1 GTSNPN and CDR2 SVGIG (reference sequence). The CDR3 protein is CAWTLAGGTSQFF. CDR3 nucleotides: TGTGCCTGGACTCTAGCGGGGGGCACTTCACAGTTCTTC.

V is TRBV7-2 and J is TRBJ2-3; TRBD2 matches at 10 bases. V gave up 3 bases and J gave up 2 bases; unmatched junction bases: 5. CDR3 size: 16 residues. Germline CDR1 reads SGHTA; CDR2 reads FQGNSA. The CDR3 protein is CASSLTSGSITDTQYF. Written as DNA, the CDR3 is TGTGCCAGCAGCTTGACTAGCGGGTCTATCACAGATACGCAGTATTTT.